The 3 T cell receptor beta chains listed next were all sequenced from one sample in a study of blood T cell repertoires in COVID-19. Clones were sequenced by immunoSEQ multiplex PCR, and TCRdb holds only the in-frame ones, with some missing. In the table there are 75,000 to 90,000 clones, about 89% of which are singletons. Source material: peripheral blood. The receptors here all came from a man aged 50-60 years with active or convalescent COVID-19.

The rearrangement uses TRBV10-3 and TRBJ1-1, with 7 bases identical to TRBD1. The V gene's germline CDR1 is ENHRY and CDR2 SYGVKD. The V and J ends lost 3 bases and 6 bases, in that order; junction bases with no gene match: 1. The CDR3 is made up of 12 amino acids. Here the CDR3 DNA reads TGTGCCATCAGTGACAGGGGGGCTGAAGCTTTCTTT. Protein sequence: CAISDRGAEAFF.

V and J are TRBV11-2 and TRBJ2-5, with TRBD2 identical over 9 bases. Germline V CDR1 and CDR2: SGHAT, FQNNGV. The CDR3 loop spans 16 amino acids. V lost 8 bases, J lost 3 bases, and 13 bases stayed unmatched. The CDR3 coding sequence is TGTGCCAGCGCTATATCGGCGGGAGGGGCGAAAGAGACCCAGTACTTC. Protein product: CASAISAGGAKETQYF. The full variable domain, rest sourced from reference TRBV11-2 and TRBJ2-5, is EAGVAQSPRYKIIEKRQSVAFWCNPISGHATLYWYQQILGQGPKLLIQFQNNGVVDDSQLPKDRFSAERLKGVDSTLKIQPAKLEDSAVYLCASAISAGGAKETQYFGPGTRLLVL.

The chain employs TRBV6-5 and TRBJ2-1, with TRBD2 matching over 8 bases. The CDR3 is 15 amino acids. J gave up 7 bases and V 2 bases, and 7 bases lay outside the gene matches. In germline, CDR1 is MNHEY, CDR2 SVGAGI. CDR3 sequence reads: CASSYSGLAMNEQFF. The CDR3, as DNA: TGTGCCAGCAGTTACAGCGGACTAGCTATGAATGAGCAGTTCTTC.